The source of this TCR beta chain is a study of T cell responses to AZD1222 COVID-19 vaccine. The table came from immunoSEQ multiplex PCR; TCRdb's copy has only in-frame clones and leaves some out. Counted here are about 160,000 clones, roughly 88% occurring once; the ten biggest clones make up around 4.4%. With regard to this clone: Its specificity is not known.

Study observations and caveats: Breadth and depth of Spike-specific TCRs rose after two AZD1222 doses. The study found vaccine-associated CD4 TCRs spanning spike, dominant at 160-218 and 743-854. White British donors predominated, females outnumbered males, and clonal diversity was possibly underestimated.

The length of the CDR3 is 12 residues. The V gene end was trimmed by 5 bases and the J gene end by 8 bases; junction bases not matched to a gene: 3. Germline V gives CDR1 MNHNY, CDR2 SVGAGI (reference sequence). Second-dose schedules of about 4 or about 12 weeks were combined. The rearrangement uses TRBV6-6 and TRBJ1-1; 9 bases are a match to TRBD1. This TCR derives from an adult who received the AZD1222 COVID-19 vaccine. Source: peripheral blood, taken 28 days after the second AZD1222 dose. CDR3 nucleotides: TGTGCCAGCAGTCAACAGGGGGCCGAAGCTTTCTTT. Protein sequence: CASSQQGAEAFF.